These T cell receptor beta chains were read from a single sample in a study of T cell responses to AZD1222 COVID-19 vaccine. Measured with immunoSEQ multiplex PCR; TCRdb has only the in-frame clones, and not every one. The profile shows under 120,000 clones, about 85% of them singletons. Sequencing was performed on peripheral blood, taken 28 days after the second AZD1222 dose. The source of these receptors is an adult who received the AZD1222 COVID-19 vaccine. The conserved cysteine and the conserved F or W are not part of the CDR3 here. Each record gives: V gene, CDR3 protein.

V gene: TRBV20-1; CDR3 protein: SASLRGNQPQH
V gene: TRBV5-6; CDR3 protein: ASSLVSGGMNTEAF
V gene: TRBV19; CDR3 protein: ASSMLGVPHPVQF
V gene: TRBV19; CDR3 protein: ATSTSPIGTEAF
V gene: TRBV24-1; CDR3 protein: ATSAHPGQGGDEQF
V gene: TRBV7-9; CDR3 protein: ASSLVAAGFYEQY
V gene: TRBV24-1; CDR3 protein: ATSDQSKEEIGELF
V gene: TRBV5-4; CDR3 protein: ASSLGGMNTEAF
V gene: TRBV15; CDR3 protein: ATSFYLGGAVGANYGYT
V gene: TRBV19; CDR3 protein: ASSMNSRYGYT
V gene: TRBV7-7; CDR3 protein: ASSLFCGGDLDQPQH
V gene: TRBV15; CDR3 protein: ATSREGQGHQPQH
V gene: TRBV28; CDR3 protein: ASSLSGMTAYEQY
V gene: TRBV5-4; CDR3 protein: ASSYIAGALYEQY
V gene: TRBV29-1; CDR3 protein: SVEWRGGETQY
V gene: TRBV27; CDR3 protein: ASSVSGYSGNTIY
V gene: TRBV6-5; CDR3 protein: ASTNRAGNSPLH